These 29 T cell receptor beta chains came from one sample sequenced in a study of response to subunit inactivated influenza vaccine. TCRdb used MiXCR to reprocess the RT-PCR reads, holding one entry per CDR3 protein. The data hold approximately 530,000 distinct CDR3 sequences, with around 8% observed a single time. Sample: PBMCs from blood, taken approximately 25 months after vaccination. The receptor source for this set is a man in his fifties or sixties who received an inactivated influenza vaccine.

This clonotype has only a few counts. This chain links TRBV20-1 with TRBJ2-4, with D perhaps TRBD1 or TRBD2 (5 bases each). CDR3 length equals 15 residues. CDR1 is DFQATT and CDR2 is SNEGSKA in the germline V gene (reference sequence). V was cut by 3 bases and J by 4 bases, with 16 bases left in between. The CDR3 DNA sequence: TGCAGTGCTAGTGTTGGGACCGTGAGTAAAAACATTCAGTACTTC. Translating gives CSASVGTVSKNIQYF.

V gene TRBV2 combines with J gene TRBJ1-1, with a possible D match to TRBD1 (6 bases). The V gene lost 7 bases and the J gene lost 0 bases, with 9 bases spanning the gap. This CDR3 contains 13 residues. Germline V gives CDR1 SNHLY, CDR2 FYNNEI. CDR3 sequence: CASKQGVNTEAFF. The CDR3 DNA reads TGTGCCAGCAAACAGGGTGTGAACACTGAAGCTTTCTTT.

This clonotype was observed at least ten times. The chain recombines TRBV5-6 with TRBJ1-2, with 9 bases matching TRBD1. The CDR3 loop spans 15 amino acids. The J segment lost 4 bases and the V segment lost 4 bases, leaving 8 bases of the junction unmatched. CDR1 and CDR2 (germline): SGHDT, YYEEEE. CDR3 sequence: CASSALDRGVYGYTF. The CDR3 region has the DNA TGTGCCAGCAGCGCCCTAGACAGGGGGGTCTATGGCTACACCTTC.

This clonotype has more than one count but fewer than ten. The chain employs TRBV4-2 and TRBJ2-5; maybe TRBD1 (6 bases). This CDR3 is 14 amino acids long. Germline V gene lookup returns CDR1 LGHNA and CDR2 YNFKEQ. Between the trimmed V and J ends, which lost 1 base and 5 bases, there was a span of 11 bases. CDR3 DNA: TGTGCCAGCAGCCAAGGAGGGGGATCCGAGACCCAGTACTTC. Translation: CASSQGGGSETQYF.

The CDR3 coding sequence is TGTGCCAGCAGTAACTTTTGGGACAGATTTGACACCGGGGAGCTGTTTTTT. Protein: CASSNFWDRFDTGELFF. The J gene is TRBJ2-2, the V gene TRBV6-5; TRBD1 agrees at 7 bases. V lost 5 bases, J lost 3 bases, and 12 bases stayed unmatched. This CDR3 has 17 amino acids. CDR1 and CDR2 (germline): MNHEY, SVGAGI.

This clonotype was counted ten times or more. The gene calls are TRBV20-1 and TRBJ1-2; maybe TRBD1 (5 bases). Trimming took off 6 bases at V and 3 bases at J, with 17 bases between the two ends. The length of the CDR3 is 14 residues. CDR1 DFQATT and CDR2 SNEGSKA come from the germline V gene (reference sequence). CDR3 in amino acids: CSAPAGAGHYGYTF. The CDR3 bases are TGCAGTGCGCCAGCCGGGGCAGGGCACTATGGCTACACCTTC.

This clonotype was picked up a small number of times. This chain uses TRBV7-6 with TRBJ1-4; D remains unclear. The CDR3 contains 15 residues. With 1 base removed from V and 7 bases from J, the gap between germline ends came to 13 bases. CDR1 is SGHVS, CDR2 FNYEAQ, per germline. The CDR3 nucleotides read TGTGCCAGCAGCTTAGTGGGTCCCCTTGGTGAAAAACTGTTTTTT. Amino acid sequence: CASSLVGPLGEKLFF.

A few counts support this clonotype. V usage is TRBV30 and J usage is TRBJ1-1; no firm D call. V lost 0 bases and J 6 bases, leaving 8 bases between the germline ends. The CDR3 loop spans 12 amino acids. Germline CDR1 and CDR2: GTSNPN and SVGIG (reference sequence). As DNA, the CDR3 is TGTGCCTGGAGTGTATTAGAGCCTGAAGCTTTCTTT. Protein sequence: CAWSVLEPEAFF.

This sequence joins TRBV29-1 and TRBJ2-5; D is possibly TRBD1 or TRBD2 (6 bases each). The germline V gene has CDR1 SQVTM and CDR2 ANQGSEA. The CDR3 sequence is 14 residues long. Deletions cut 1 base from V and 4 bases from J, with 13 bases between. CDR3 DNA: TGCAGCGTTGAAGTTCAGGGGAGGAGAGAGACCCAGTACTTC. Protein product: CSVEVQGRRETQYF.

This clonotype has at least ten counts. The chain couples TRBV5-1 to TRBJ1-6, with 8 bases matching TRBD1. The CDR3 is 14 amino acids. Looked up from germline, CDR1 is SGHRS and CDR2 is YFSETQ. V dropped 3 bases and J dropped 7; count of bases not matched to a gene: 3. The CDR3 spells CASSWTGRNSPLHF. The CDR3 DNA reads TGCGCCAGCAGCTGGACAGGGAGAAATTCACCCCTCCACTTT. Variable domain in full (rest from reference TRBV5-1 and TRBJ1-6): KAGVTQTPRYLIKTRGQQVTLSCSPISGHRSVSWYQQTPGQGLQFLFEYFSETQRNKGNFPGRFSGRQFSNSRSEMNVSTLELGDSALYLCASSWTGRNSPLHFGNGTRLTVT.

This clonotype occurred a few times. The genes are TRBV25-1 and TRBJ1-2; D uncertain. Germline CDR1 reads MGHDK; CDR2 reads SYGVNS. The CDR3 spans 13 residues. The V end lost 2 bases, the J end lost 0 bases, and 4 bases lay between the germline ends. The CDR3 loop is CASSEQANYGYTF. The CDR3 nucleotides are TGTGCCAGCAGTGAACAGGCTAACTATGGCTACACCTTC.

This clonotype appeared many times. This chain connects TRBV4-3 to TRBJ2-7; D not resolved. The germline V and J ends were trimmed by 0 bases and 4 bases, with 13 bases remaining between them. CDR3 length: 15 residues. Germline assignment: CDR1 LGHNA and CDR2 YSLEER. The CDR3 spells CASSQEAARNYEQYF. In nucleotides, the CDR3 is TGCGCCAGCAGCCAAGAGGCAGCCCGAAATTACGAGCAGTACTTC.

This clonotype was detected only a few times. The rearrangement joins TRBV6-2 or TRBV6-3 to TRBJ2-3; D is ambiguous. This CDR3 spans 16 amino acids. Germline loops: CDR1 MNHEY, CDR2 SVGEGT. V was cut by 0 bases and J by 2 bases, with 12 bases left in between. CDR3 DNA sequence: TGTGCCAGCAGTTACTCGGTCAGCGTAATCACAGATACGCAGTATTTT. Translating gives CASSYSVSVITDTQYF.

The rearrangement links TRBV5-6 to TRBJ1-2, with TRBD1 matching 9 bases. Germline CDR1 SGHDT, CDR2 YYEEEE. CDR3 size: 16 residues. The ends lost 7 bases at V and 6 bases at J; junction bases unmatched: 16. CDR3 coding DNA: TGTGCCAGCGGCCCGGGACAGGGTTGCCTAAGGGATGGCTACACCTTC. It is translated as CASGPGQGCLRDGYTF.

The chain has TRBV7-8 and TRBJ2-5; TRBD2 matches 12 bases. V was pared by 2 bases and J by 2 bases, with 6 bases of the junction left unmatched. Germline values: CDR1 SGHVS, CDR2 FQNEAQ. This CDR3 is built from 17 residues. CDR3 sequence reads: CASSLSPLAGGQETQYF. In DNA, the CDR3 is TGTGCCAGCAGCTTAAGCCCCCTAGCGGGGGGGCAAGAGACCCAGTACTTC.

This clonotype was counted at least ten times. This sequence joins TRBV12-3 or TRBV12-4 and TRBJ1-2, with a weak D call TRBD1 (5 bases). The CDR3 has 13 residues. The V end lost 2 bases, the J end lost 8 bases, and 12 bases lay between the germline ends. CDR3 bases: TGTGCCAGCAGTTTAAGGAGGGGAGAAGGCTACACCTTC. It encodes CASSLRRGEGYTF.

The V gene is TRBV7-2, the J gene TRBJ2-1; TRBD1 might be the D (6 bases). V dropped 0 bases and J dropped 10 bases, with 10 bases sitting between them. The germline gives CDR1 SGHTA, CDR2 FQGNSA. This CDR3 contains 13 residues. The CDR3 nucleotides read TGTGCCAGCAGCTTAGCGGTGGGGGCAGAGCAGTTCTTC. It translates to CASSLAVGAEQFF.

This clonotype came up a few times. The V call is TRBV3-1, the J call TRBJ2-1; the match to TRBD2 covers 7 bases. V lost 2 bases and J lost 0; bases outside the gene matches: 4. Germline V gene sequence: CDR1 LGHDT, CDR2 YNNKEL (reference sequence). The CDR3 has 16 amino acids. The CDR3 DNA follows: TGTGCCAGCAGCCAATTCAGCGGGATCTCCTACAATGAGCAGTTCTTC. It codes for CASSQFSGISYNEQFF.

Regarding this clonotype: In this CDR3 the conserved last residue, phenylalanine or tryptophan, is missing, so a read error is likely. The chain employs TRBV5-5 and TRBJ2-3, with D tentatively TRBD1 (7 bases). The CDR3 sequence is 15 residues long. Germline V gives CDR1 SGHKS, CDR2 YYEKEE (reference sequence). Trimming stripped 4 bases from V and 1 base from J, with 13 bases between. CDR3: CASSGRGQRTDTQYS. The CDR3, as DNA: TGTGCCAGCAGCGGGCGGGGACAGCGCACAGATACGCAGTATTCT.

This clonotype was found many times. No conserved phenylalanine or tryptophan ends this CDR3, so it is likely a read error. Because the CDR3's place on the DNA is in doubt, the DNA is left out and the CDR3 is given as listed by TCRdb. J is TRBJ2-1 and V is TRBV7-9. Inclusive of both ends, the CDR3 amounts to 12 amino acids. Germline CDR1 reads SEHNR; CDR2 reads FQNEAQ (reference sequence). The CDR3 loop is CASSLVASSLSV.

This clonotype was found a few times. The V gene is TRBV20-1, the J gene TRBJ2-7; possible D gene TRBD1, 5 bases. This CDR3 region has 13 residues. V shed 7 bases and J shed 1 base, with 14 bases lying between them. The germline CDR1 and CDR2 sequences are DFQATT and SNEGSKA (reference sequence). The CDR3 DNA reads TGCAGTGGGCGACAGATTACTTCCTACGAGCAGTACTTC. Protein: CSGRQITSYEQYF.

This clonotype was seen only a few times. V and J are TRBV20-1 and TRBJ2-5; D is ambiguous. The CDR3 contains 16 residues. The germline V and J ends were trimmed by 4 bases and 3 bases, with 21 bases remaining between them. Germline lookup yields CDR1 DFQATT and CDR2 SNEGSKA (reference sequence). The CDR3 DNA reads as TGCAGTGCTATCAGGACCGATGCCGCCATTGAAGAGACCCAGTACTTC. This sequence encodes CSAIRTDAAIEETQYF.

V is TRBV5-1 and J is TRBJ2-6, with 8 bases that match TRBD2. CDR1 is SGHRS and CDR2 is YFSETQ in the germline V gene. Losses at the gene ends were 3 bases for V and 3 bases for J; bases not matched to a gene: 5. This CDR3 contains 16 residues. CDR3 sequence reads: CASSSSGFYGANVLTF. The CDR3 DNA sequence: TGCGCCAGCAGCTCTAGCGGGTTCTATGGGGCCAACGTCCTGACTTTC. Combining the CDR3 with reference TRBV5-1 and TRBJ2-6 gives the whole variable domain KAGVTQTPRYLIKTRGQQVTLSCSPISGHRSVSWYQQTPGQGLQFLFEYFSETQRNKGNFPGRFSGRQFSNSRSEMNVSTLELGDSALYLCASSSSGFYGANVLTFGAGSRLTVL.

The rearrangement joins TRBV6-5 to TRBJ2-5; a weak D match, TRBD2 (6 bases). The CDR3 extends over 13 amino acids. Trimming pared 8 bases from V and 1 base from J, leaving 11 bases between. The germline V gene has CDR1 MNHEY and CDR2 SVGAGI. This CDR3 reads CASGSGVQETQYF. CDR3 DNA: TGTGCCAGCGGTTCGGGGGTCCAAGAGACCCAGTACTTC.

This clonotype has more than one count but fewer than ten. The junction departs from germline at one end; a sequencing error may be responsible. The gene calls are TRBV12-3 or TRBV12-4 and TRBJ2-7; a weak D match, TRBD1 (6 bases). The CDR3 contains 12 residues. The DNA of the CDR3 is TGTGCCAGCAGTTCGCCCCCGGGACAAACGATATTC. It codes for CASSSPPGQTIF.

The chain recombines TRBV6-1 with TRBJ2-5; TRBD2 matches 9 bases. After removal of 6 bases from V and 1 base from J, the junction contained 6 bases not matched to a gene. This CDR3 comprises 15 residues. Per the germline V gene, CDR1 is MNHNS and CDR2 is SASEGT. CDR3 coding DNA: TGTGCCAGCAGAATTAGCGGGAGTCCCCAAGAGACCCAGTACTTC. Translating it yields CASRISGSPQETQYF.

This clonotype was counted ten times or more. The rearrangement links TRBV12-3 or TRBV12-4 to TRBJ1-3; D unclear. The CDR3 loop spans 13 amino acids. Trimming shortened V by 5 bases and J by 3 bases, and 8 bases separated the two germline ends. In DNA form, the CDR3 reads TGTGCCAGCAGTACGGCAGGTGGAAACACCATATATTTT. It translates to CASSTAGGNTIYF.

This clonotype has a count of ten or more. The chain is built from TRBV20-1 and TRBJ1-2; D perhaps matches TRBD1 (6 bases). Trimming pared 5 bases from V and 2 bases from J, leaving 15 bases between. In germline, CDR1 is DFQATT, CDR2 SNEGSKA (reference sequence). This CDR3 region has 14 residues. In DNA, the CDR3 is TGCAGTGCTGAGGACAGCCAGTTAAACTATGGCTACACCTTC. Translation gives CSAEDSQLNYGYTF.

The table lists this clonotype with a few counts. The genes are TRBV6-5 and TRBJ2-3; 13 bases are shared with TRBD2. The CDR3 is 15 amino acids. Germline CDR1 reads MNHEY; CDR2 reads SVGAGI. J lost 8 bases, V lost 4 bases, and 6 bases had no gene match. CDR3 residues: CASSLTSGGIGTQYF. As DNA, the CDR3 is TGTGCCAGCAGTTTGACTAGCGGGGGGATAGGTACGCAGTATTTT.